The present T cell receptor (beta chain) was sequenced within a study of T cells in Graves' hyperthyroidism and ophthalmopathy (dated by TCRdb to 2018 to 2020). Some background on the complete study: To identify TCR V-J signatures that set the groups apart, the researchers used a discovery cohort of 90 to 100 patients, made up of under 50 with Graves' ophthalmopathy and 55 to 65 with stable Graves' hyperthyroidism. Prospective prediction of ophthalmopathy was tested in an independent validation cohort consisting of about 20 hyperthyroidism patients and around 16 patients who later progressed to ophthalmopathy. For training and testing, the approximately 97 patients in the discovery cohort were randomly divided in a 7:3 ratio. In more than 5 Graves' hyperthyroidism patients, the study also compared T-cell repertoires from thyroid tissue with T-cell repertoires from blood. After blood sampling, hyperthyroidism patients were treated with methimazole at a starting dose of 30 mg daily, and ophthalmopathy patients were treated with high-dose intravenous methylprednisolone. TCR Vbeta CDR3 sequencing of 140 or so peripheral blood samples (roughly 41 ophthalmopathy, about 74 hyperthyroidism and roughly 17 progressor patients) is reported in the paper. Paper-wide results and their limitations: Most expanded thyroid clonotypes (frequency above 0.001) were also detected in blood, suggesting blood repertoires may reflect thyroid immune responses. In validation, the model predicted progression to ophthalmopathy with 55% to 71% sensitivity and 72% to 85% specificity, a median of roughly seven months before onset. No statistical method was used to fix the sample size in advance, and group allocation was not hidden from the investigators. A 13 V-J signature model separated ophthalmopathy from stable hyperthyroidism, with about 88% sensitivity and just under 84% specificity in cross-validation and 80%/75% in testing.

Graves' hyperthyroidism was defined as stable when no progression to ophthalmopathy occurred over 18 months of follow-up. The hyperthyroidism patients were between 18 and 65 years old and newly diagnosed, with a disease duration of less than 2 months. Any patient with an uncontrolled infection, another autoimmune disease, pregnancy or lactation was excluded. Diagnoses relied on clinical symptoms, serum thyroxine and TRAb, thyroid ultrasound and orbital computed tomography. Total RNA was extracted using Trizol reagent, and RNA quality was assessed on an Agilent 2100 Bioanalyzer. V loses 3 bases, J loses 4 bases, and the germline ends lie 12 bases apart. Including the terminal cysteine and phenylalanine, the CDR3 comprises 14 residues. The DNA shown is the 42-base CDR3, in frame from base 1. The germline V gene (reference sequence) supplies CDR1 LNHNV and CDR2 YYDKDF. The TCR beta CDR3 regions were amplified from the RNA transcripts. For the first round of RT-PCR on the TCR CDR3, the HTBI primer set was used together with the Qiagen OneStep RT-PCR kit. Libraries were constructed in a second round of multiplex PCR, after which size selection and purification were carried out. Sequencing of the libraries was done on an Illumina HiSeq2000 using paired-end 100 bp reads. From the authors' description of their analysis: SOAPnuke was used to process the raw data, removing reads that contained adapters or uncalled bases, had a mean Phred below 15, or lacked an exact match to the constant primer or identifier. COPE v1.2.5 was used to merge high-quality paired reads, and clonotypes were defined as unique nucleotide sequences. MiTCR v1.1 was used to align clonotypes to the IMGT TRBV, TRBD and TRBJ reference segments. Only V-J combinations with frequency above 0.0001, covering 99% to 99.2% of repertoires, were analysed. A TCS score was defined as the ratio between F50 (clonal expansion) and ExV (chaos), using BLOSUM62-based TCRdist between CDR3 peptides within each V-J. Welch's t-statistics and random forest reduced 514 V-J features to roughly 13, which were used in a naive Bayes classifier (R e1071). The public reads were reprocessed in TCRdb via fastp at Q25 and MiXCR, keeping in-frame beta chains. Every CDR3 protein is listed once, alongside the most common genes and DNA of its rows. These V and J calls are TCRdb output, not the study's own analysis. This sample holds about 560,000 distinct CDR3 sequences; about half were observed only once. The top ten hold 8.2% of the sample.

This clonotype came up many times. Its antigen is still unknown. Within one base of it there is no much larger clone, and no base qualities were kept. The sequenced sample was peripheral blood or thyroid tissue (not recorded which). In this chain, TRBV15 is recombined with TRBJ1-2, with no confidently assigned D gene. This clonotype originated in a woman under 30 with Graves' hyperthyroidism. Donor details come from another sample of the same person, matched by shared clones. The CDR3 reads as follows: CATSRRDSGYGYTF. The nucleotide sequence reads TGTGCCACCAGCAGGAGGGATTCGGGCTATGGCTACACCTTC.